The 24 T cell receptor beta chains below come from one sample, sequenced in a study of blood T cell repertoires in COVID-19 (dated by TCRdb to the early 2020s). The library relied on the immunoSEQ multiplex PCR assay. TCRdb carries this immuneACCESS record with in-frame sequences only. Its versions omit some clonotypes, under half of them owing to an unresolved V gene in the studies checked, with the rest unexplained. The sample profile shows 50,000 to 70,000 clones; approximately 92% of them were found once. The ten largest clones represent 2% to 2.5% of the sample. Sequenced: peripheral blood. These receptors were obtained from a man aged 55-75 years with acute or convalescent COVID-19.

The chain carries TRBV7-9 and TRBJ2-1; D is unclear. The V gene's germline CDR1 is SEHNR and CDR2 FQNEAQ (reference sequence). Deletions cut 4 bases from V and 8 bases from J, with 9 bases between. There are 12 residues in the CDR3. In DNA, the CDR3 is TGTGCCAGCAGCTCGCTAGGCGATGAGCAGTTCTTC. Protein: CASSSLGDEQFF.

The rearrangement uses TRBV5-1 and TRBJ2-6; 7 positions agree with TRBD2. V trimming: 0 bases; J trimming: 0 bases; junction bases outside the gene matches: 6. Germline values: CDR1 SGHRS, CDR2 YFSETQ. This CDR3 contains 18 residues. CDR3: CASSLAEGRVSGANVLTF. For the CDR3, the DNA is TGCGCCAGCAGCTTGGCCGAAGGGAGGGTCTCTGGGGCCAACGTCCTGACTTTC.

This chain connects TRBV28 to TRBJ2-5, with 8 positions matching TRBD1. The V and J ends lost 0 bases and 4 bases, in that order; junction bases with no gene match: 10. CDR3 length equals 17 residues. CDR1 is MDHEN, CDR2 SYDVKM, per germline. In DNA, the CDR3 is TGTGCCAGCAGTTTATGGGCTGGGGACAGGTTGATAGAGACCCAGTACTTC. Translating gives CASSLWAGDRLIETQYF. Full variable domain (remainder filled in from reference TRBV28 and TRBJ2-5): DVKVTQSSRYLVKRTGEKVFLECVQDMDHENMFWYRQDPGLGLRLIYFSYDVKMKEKGDIPEGYSVSREKKERFSLILESASTNQTSMYLCASSLWAGDRLIETQYFGPGTRLLVL.

The CDR3 DNA follows: TGTGCCAGCAGCTTGGAGGCTAGCGGGTCTAGGTCCGAGCAGTACTTC. This gives the protein CASSLEASGSRSEQYF. The chain is built from TRBV11-3 and TRBJ2-7, with 8 bases identical to TRBD2. Germline trimming cut 3 bases from V and 6 bases from J; bases unmatched to any gene: 13. CDR1 is SGHNT, CDR2 YENEEA, per germline. The CDR3 sequence is 16 residues long.

The CDR3 sequence: CASRGSNQPQHF. CDR3 DNA: TGTGCATCACGGGGTAGCAATCAGCCCCAGCATTTT. The chain combines TRBV28 with TRBJ1-5; D is ambiguous. This CDR3 region has 12 residues. Germline CDR1 reads MDHEN; CDR2 reads SYDVKM.

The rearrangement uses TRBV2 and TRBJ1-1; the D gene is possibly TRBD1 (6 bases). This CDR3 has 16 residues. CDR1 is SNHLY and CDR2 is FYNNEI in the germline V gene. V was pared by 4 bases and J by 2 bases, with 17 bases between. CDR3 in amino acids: CASSAGPGQPNTEAFF. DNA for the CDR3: TGTGCCAGCAGTGCCGGTCCCGGACAGCCAAACACTGAAGCTTTCTTT. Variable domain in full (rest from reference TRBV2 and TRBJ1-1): EPEVTQTPSHQVTQMGQEVILRCVPISNHLYFYWYRQILGQKVEFLVSFYNNEISEKSEIFDDQFSVERPDGSNFTLKIRSTKLEDSAMYFCASSAGPGQPNTEAFFGQGTRLTVV.

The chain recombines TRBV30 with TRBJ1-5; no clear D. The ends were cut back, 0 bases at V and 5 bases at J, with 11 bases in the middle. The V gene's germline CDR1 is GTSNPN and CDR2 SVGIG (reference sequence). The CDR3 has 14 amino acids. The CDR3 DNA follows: TGTGCCTGGAGTGTAGGAGTGGGAGATCAGCCCCAGCATTTT. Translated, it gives CAWSVGVGDQPQHF.

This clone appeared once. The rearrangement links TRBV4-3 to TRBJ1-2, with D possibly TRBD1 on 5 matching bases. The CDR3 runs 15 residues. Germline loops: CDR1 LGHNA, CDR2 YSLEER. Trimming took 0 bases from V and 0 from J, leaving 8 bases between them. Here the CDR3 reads CASSQDSDTNYGYTF. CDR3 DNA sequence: TGCGCCAGCAGCCAAGATTCGGACACTAACTATGGCTACACCTTC.

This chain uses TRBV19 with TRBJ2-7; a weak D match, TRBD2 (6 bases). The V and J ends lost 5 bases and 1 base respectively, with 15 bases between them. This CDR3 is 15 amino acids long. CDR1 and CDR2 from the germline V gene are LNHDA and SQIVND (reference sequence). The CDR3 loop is CASSPQLAGSYEQYF. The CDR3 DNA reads TGTGCCAGTAGTCCCCAGTTGGCGGGGTCCTACGAGCAGTACTTC.

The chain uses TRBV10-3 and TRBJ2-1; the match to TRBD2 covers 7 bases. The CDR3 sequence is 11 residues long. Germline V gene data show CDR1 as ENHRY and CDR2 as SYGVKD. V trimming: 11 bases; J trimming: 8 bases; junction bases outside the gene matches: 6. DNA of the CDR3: TGTGCCGTTTCGGCGGGAGATGAGCAGTTCTTC. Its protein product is CAVSAGDEQFF.

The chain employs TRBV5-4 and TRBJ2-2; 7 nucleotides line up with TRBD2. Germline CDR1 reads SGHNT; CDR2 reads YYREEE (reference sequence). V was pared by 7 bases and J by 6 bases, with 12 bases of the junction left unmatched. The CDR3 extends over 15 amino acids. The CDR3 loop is CASSQKRDGPGELFF. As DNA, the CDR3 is TGTGCCAGCTCCCAGAAGCGGGATGGGCCCGGGGAGCTGTTTTTT. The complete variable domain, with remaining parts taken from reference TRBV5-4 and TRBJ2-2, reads ETGVTQSPTHLIKTRGQQVTLRCSSQSGHNTVSWYQQALGQGPQFIFQYYREEENGRGNFPPRFSGLQFPNYSSELNVNALELDDSALYLCASSQKRDGPGELFFGEGSRLTVL.

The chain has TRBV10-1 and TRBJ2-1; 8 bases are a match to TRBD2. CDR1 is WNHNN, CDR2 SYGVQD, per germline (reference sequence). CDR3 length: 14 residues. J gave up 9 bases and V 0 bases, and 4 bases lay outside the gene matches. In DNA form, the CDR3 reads TGCGCCAGCAGTGAGTCGACTAGCGTTGGTGAGCAGTTCTTC. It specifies CASSESTSVGEQFF.

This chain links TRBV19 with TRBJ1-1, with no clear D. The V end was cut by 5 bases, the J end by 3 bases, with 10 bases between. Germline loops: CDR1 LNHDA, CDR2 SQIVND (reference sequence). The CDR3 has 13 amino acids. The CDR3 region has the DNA TGTGCCAGTAGTGAAAGCCGGGACACTGAAGCTTTCTTT. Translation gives CASSESRDTEAFF.

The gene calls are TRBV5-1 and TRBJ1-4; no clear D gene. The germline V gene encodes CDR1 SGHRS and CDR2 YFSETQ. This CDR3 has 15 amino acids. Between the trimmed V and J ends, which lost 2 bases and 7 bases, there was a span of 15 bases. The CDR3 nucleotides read TGCGCCAGCAGCTTTGAGTACGGGGAGGGTGAAAAACTGTTTTTT. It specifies CASSFEYGEGEKLFF.

Written as DNA, the CDR3 is TGTGCCAGCCTCTTCAGCTCTGGAAACACCATATATTTT. It yields the protein CASLFSSGNTIYF. V gene TRBV6-1 combines with J gene TRBJ1-3; the D is unclear. V was pared by 8 bases and J by 0 bases, with 8 bases between. Germline values: CDR1 MNHNS, CDR2 SASEGT. The CDR3 is 13 residues long.

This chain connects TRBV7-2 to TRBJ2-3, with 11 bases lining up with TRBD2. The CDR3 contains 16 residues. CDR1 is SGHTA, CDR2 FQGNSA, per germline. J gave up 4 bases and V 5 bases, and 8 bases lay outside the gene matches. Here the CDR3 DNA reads TGTGCCAGCAGCACCAGACTAGCGGGAATGGCAGATACGCAGTATTTT. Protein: CASSTRLAGMADTQYF.

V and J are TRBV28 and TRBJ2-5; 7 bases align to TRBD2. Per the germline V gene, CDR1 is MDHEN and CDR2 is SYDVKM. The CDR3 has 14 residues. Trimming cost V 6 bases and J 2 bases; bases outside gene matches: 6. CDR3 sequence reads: CASSQHGRQETQYF. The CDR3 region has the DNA TGTGCCAGCAGCCAGCACGGGAGGCAAGAGACCCAGTACTTC.

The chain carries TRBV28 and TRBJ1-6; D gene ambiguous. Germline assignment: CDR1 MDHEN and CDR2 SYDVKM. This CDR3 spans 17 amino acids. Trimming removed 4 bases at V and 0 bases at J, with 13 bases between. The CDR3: CASSSPESSSYNSPLHF. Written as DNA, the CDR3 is TGTGCCAGCAGTTCACCGGAGAGTAGCTCCTATAATTCACCCCTCCACTTT.

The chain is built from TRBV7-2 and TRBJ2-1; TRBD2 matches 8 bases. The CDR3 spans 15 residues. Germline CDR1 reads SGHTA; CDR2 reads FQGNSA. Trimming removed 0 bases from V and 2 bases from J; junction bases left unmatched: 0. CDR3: CASSLARGAYNEQFF. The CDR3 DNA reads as TGTGCCAGCAGCTTAGCGCGGGGGGCCTACAATGAGCAGTTCTTC. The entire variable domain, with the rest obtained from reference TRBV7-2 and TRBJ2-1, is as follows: GAGVSQSPSNKVTEKGKDVELRCDPISGHTALYWYRQSLGQGLEFLIYFQGNSAPDKSGLPSDRFSAERTGGSVSTLTIQRTQQEDSAVYLCASSLARGAYNEQFFGPGTRLTVL.

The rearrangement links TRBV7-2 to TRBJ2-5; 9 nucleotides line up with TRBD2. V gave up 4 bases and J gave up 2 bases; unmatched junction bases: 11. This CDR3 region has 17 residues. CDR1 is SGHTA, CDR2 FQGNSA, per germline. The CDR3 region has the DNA TGTGCCAGCAGCTCGCGAGTTGCTAGCGGGATACAAGAGACCCAGTACTTC. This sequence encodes CASSSRVASGIQETQYF.

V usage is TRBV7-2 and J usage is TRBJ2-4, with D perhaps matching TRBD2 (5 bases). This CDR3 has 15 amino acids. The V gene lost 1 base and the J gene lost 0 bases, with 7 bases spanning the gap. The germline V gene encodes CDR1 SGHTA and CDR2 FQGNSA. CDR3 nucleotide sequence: TGTGCCAGCAGCTTAGGGCGGGTAGCCAAAAACATTCAGTACTTC. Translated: CASSLGRVAKNIQYF.

The CDR3 sequence is CASLWSGGNSYNEQFF. The CDR3 nucleotides are TGTGCCAGCCTATGGAGCGGCGGGAACTCCTACAATGAGCAGTTCTTC. This sequence joins TRBV28 and TRBJ2-1; D possibly corresponds to TRBD2 (6 bases). This CDR3 has 16 amino acids. V was pared by 8 bases and J by 0 bases, with 17 bases between. The germline V gene encodes CDR1 MDHEN and CDR2 SYDVKM.

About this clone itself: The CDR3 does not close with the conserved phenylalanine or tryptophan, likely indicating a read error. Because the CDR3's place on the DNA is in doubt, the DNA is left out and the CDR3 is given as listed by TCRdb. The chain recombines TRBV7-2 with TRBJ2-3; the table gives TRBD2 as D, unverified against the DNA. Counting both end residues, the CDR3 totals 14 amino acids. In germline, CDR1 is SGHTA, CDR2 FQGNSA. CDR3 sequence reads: CASSRGLAGGPVRL.

The CDR3 sequence: CASTPPGLARYNEQFF. The CDR3 region has the DNA TGTGCCAGTACTCCACCGGGACTAGCGAGATACAATGAGCAGTTCTTC. This sequence joins TRBV19 and TRBJ2-1; 10 bases line up with TRBD2. V lost 7 bases and J lost 4; bases outside the gene matches: 10. The germline gives CDR1 LNHDA, CDR2 SQIVND (reference sequence). CDR3 length equals 16 residues.